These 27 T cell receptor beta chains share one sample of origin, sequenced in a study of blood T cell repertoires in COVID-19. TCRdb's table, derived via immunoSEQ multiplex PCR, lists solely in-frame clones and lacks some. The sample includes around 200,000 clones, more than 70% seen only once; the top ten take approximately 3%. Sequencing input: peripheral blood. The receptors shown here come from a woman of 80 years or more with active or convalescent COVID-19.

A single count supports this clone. The CDR3 region is CASSIVWDIPYGYTF. CDR3 bases: TGTGCCAGTAGTATAGTCTGGGACATCCCCTATGGCTACACCTTC. This chain links TRBV19 with TRBJ1-2; weak D call: TRBD1 (6 bases). Germline V CDR1 and CDR2: LNHDA, SQIVND (reference sequence). CDR3 length: 15 amino acids. V was pared by 1 base and J by 4 bases, with 13 bases between. The full variable domain, its missing parts supplied by reference TRBV19 and TRBJ1-2, is DGGITQSPKYLFRKEGQNVTLSCEQNLNHDAMYWYRQDPGQGLRLIYYSQIVNDFQKGDIAEGYSVSREKKESFPLTVTSAQKNPTAFYLCASSIVWDIPYGYTFGSGTRLTVV.

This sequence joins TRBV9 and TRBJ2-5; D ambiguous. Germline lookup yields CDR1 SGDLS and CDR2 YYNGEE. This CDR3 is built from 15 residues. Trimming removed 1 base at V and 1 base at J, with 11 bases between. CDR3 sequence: CASSVQGGSQETQYF. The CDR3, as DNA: TGTGCCAGCAGCGTACAAGGCGGCAGCCAAGAGACCCAGTACTTC.

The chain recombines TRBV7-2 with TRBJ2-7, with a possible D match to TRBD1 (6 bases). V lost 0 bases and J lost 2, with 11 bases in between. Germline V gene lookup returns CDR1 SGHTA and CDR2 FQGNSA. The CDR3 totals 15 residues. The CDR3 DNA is TGTGCCAGCAGCTTAGCGTACGGGACAACCTACGAGCAGTACTTC. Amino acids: CASSLAYGTTYEQYF.

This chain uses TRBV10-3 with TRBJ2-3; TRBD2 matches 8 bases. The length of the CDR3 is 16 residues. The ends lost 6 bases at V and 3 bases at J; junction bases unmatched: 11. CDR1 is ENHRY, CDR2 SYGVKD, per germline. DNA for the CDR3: TGTGCCATCAGGGGGGTTAGCGGGGCAAGTACAGATACGCAGTATTTT. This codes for CAIRGVSGASTDTQYF.

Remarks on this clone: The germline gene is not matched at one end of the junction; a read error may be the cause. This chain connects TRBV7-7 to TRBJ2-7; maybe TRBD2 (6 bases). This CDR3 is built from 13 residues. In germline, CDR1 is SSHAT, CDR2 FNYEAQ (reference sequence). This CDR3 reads CASSLAERHEQYF. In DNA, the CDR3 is TGTGCTAGCAGCTTAGCGGAGAGGCACGAGCAGTACTTC.

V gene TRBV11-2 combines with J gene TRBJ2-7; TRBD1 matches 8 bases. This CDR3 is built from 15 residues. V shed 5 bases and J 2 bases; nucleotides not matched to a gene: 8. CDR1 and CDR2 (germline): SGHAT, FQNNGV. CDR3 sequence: CASSLIGTGAYEQYF. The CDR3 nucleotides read TGTGCCAGCAGCCTCATCGGGACAGGAGCCTACGAGCAGTACTTC.

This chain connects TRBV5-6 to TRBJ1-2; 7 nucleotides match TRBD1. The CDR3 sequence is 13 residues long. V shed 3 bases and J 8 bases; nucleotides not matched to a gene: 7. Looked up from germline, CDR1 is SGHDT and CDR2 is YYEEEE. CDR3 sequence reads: CASSSRQGGGYTF. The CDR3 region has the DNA TGTGCCAGCAGCTCCCGACAGGGTGGAGGCTACACCTTC.

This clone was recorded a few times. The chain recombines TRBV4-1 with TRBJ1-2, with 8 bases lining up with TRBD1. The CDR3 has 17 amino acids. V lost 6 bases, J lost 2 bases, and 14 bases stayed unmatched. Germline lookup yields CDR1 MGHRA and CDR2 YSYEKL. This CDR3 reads CASSNRAGGFPNYGYTF. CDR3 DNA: TGCGCCAGCAGTAATAGGGCAGGGGGCTTTCCGAACTATGGCTACACCTTC.

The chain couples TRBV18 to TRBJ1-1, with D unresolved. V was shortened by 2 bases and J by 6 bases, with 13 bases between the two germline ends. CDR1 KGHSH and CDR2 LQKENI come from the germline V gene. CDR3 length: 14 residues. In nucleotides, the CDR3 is TGTGCCAGCTCACCATATGGCGGGGAGGCTGAAGCTTTCTTT. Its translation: CASSPYGGEAEAFF. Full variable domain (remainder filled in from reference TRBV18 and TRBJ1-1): NAGVMQNPRHLVRRRGQEARLRCSPMKGHSHVYWYRQLPEEGLKFMVYLQKENIIDESGMPKERFSAEFPKEGPSILRIQQVVRGDSAAYFCASSPYGGEAEAFFGQGTRLTVV.

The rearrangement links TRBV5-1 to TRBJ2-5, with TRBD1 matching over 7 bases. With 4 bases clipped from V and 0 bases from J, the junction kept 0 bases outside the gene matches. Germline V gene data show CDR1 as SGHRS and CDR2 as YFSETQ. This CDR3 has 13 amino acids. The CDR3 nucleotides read TGCGCCAGCAGCGGGACAGACCAAGAGACCCAGTACTTC. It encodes CASSGTDQETQYF.

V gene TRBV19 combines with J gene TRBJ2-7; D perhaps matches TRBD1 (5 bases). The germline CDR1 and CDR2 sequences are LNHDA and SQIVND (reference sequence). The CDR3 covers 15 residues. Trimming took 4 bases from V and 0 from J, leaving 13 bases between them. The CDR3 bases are TGTGCCAGTAGTACAAGGACACAAAGCTCCTACGAGCAGTACTTC. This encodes CASSTRTQSSYEQYF.

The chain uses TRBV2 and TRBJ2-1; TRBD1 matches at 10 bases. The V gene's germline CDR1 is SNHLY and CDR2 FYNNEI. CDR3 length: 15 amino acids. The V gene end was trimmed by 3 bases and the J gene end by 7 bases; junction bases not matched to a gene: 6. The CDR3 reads CASSESRTGGNEQFF. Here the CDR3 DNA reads TGTGCCAGCAGTGAGTCCAGGACAGGGGGAAATGAGCAGTTCTTC.

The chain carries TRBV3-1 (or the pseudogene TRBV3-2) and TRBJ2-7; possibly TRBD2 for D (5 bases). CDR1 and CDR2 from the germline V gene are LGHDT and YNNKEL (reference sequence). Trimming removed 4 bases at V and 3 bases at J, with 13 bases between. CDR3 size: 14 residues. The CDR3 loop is CASSPAEGNYEQYF. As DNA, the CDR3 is TGTGCCAGCAGCCCAGCAGAGGGAAACTACGAGCAGTACTTC.

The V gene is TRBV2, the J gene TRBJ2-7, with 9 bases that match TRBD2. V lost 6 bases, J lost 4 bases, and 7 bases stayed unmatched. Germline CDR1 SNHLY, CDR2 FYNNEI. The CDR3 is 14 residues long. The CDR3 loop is CASRQGLALYEQYF. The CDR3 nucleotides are TGTGCCAGCAGACAAGGACTAGCGCTGTACGAGCAGTACTTC.

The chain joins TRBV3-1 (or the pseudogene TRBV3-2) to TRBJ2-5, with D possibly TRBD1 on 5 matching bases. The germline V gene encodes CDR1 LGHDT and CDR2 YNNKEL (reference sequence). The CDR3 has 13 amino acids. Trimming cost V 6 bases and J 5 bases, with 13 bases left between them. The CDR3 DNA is TGTGCCAGCAGGGCCAGGGCTCCGGAGACCCAGTACTTC. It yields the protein CASRARAPETQYF.

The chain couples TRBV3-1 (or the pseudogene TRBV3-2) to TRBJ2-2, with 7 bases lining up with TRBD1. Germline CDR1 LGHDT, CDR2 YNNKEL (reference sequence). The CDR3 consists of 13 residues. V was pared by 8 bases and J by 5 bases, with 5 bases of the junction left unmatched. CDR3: CASWDSVTGELFF. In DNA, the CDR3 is TGTGCCAGCTGGGACAGTGTTACCGGGGAGCTGTTTTTT.

The CDR3 is CASSLGDTSTDTQYF. Written as DNA, the CDR3 is TGCGCCAGCAGCCTAGGGGATACTAGCACAGATACGCAGTATTTT. V is TRBV5-1 and J is TRBJ2-3, with D possibly TRBD1 on 5 matching bases. V lost 4 bases, J lost 0 bases, and 12 bases lay in between. Germline loops: CDR1 SGHRS, CDR2 YFSETQ. CDR3 length: 15 amino acids.

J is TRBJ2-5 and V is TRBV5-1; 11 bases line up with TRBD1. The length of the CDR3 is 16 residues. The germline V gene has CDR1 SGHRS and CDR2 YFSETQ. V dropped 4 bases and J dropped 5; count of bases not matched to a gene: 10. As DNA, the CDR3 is TGCGCCAGCAGCCAATCCGGGACAGGGGGTAGTGAGACCCAGTACTTC. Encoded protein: CASSQSGTGGSETQYF. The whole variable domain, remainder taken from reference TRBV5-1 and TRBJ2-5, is KAGVTQTPRYLIKTRGQQVTLSCSPISGHRSVSWYQQTPGQGLQFLFEYFSETQRNKGNFPGRFSGRQFSNSRSEMNVSTLELGDSALYLCASSQSGTGGSETQYFGPGTRLLVL.

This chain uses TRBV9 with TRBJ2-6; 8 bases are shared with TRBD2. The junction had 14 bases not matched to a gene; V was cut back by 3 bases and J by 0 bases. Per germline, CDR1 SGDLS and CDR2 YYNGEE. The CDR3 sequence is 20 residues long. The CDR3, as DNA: TGTGCCAGCAGCGCGGGGGGGCCTGCTAAACCGACCTCTGGGGCCAACGTCCTGACTTTC. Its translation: CASSAGGPAKPTSGANVLTF.

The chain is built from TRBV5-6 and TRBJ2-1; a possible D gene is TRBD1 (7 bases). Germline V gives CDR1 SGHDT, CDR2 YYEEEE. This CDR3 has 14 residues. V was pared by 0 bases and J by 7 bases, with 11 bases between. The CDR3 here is CASSLEQGGNEQFF. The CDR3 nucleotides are TGTGCCAGCAGCTTGGAGCAGGGGGGTAATGAGCAGTTCTTC.

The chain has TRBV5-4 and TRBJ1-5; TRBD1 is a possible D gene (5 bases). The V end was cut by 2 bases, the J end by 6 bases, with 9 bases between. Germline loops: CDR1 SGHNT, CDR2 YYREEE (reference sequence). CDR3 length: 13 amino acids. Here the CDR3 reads CASSFGGAQPQHF. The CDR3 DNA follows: TGTGCCAGCAGCTTTGGAGGGGCTCAGCCCCAGCATTTT.

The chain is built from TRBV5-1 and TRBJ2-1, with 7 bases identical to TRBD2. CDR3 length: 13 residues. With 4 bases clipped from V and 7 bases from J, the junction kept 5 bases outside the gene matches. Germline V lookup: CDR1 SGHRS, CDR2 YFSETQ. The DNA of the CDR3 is TGCGCCAGCAGCCCGGACGGGGGGAATGAGCAGTTCTTC. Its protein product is CASSPDGGNEQFF. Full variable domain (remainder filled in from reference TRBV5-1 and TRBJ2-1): KAGVTQTPRYLIKTRGQQVTLSCSPISGHRSVSWYQQTPGQGLQFLFEYFSETQRNKGNFPGRFSGRQFSNSRSEMNVSTLELGDSALYLCASSPDGGNEQFFGPGTRLTVL.

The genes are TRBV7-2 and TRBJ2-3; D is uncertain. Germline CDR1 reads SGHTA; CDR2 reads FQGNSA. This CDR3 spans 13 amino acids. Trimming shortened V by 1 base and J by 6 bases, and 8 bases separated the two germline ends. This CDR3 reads CASSLELLDTQYF. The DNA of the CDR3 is TGTGCCAGCAGCTTAGAACTCCTGGATACGCAGTATTTT. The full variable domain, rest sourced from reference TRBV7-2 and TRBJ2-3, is GAGVSQSPSNKVTEKGKDVELRCDPISGHTALYWYRQSLGQGLEFLIYFQGNSAPDKSGLPSDRFSAERTGGSVSTLTIQRTQQEDSAVYLCASSLELLDTQYFGPGTRLTVL.

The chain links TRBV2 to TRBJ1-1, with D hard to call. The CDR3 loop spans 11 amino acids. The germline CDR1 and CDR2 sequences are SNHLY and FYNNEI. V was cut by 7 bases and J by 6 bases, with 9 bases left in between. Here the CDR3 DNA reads TGTGCCAGCATGGCCGGGTCTGAAGCTTTCTTT. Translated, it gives CASMAGSEAFF. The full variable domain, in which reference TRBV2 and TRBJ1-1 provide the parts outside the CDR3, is EPEVTQTPSHQVTQMGQEVILRCVPISNHLYFYWYRQILGQKVEFLVSFYNNEISEKSEIFDDQFSVERPDGSNFTLKIRSTKLEDSAMYFCASMAGSEAFFGQGTRLTVV.

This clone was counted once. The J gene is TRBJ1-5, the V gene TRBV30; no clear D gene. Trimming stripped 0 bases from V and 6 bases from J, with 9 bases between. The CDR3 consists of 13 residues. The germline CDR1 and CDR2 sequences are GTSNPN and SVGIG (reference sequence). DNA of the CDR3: TGTGCCTGGAGTGTTTCCGGAGGTCAGCCCCAGCATTTT. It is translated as CAWSVSGGQPQHF.

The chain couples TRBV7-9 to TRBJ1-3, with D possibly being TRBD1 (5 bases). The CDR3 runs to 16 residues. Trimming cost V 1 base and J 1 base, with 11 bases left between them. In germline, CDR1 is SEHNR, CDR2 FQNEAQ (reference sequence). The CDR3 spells CASSLGGRASGNTIYF. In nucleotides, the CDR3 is TGTGCCAGCAGCTTAGGGGGCCGGGCGTCTGGAAACACCATATATTTT.

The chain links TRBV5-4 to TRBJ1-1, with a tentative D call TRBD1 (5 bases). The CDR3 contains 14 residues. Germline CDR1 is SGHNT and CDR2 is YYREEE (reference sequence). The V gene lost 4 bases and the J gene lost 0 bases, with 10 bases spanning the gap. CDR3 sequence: CASSLRAMNTEAFF. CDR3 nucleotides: TGTGCCAGCAGCCTCAGGGCCATGAACACTGAAGCTTTCTTT.